The clone carrying this TCR beta chain has just a few counts. The data stem from a study of early T cells in non-severe SARS-CoV-2 infection. Study details: Sequencing input comprised bulk RNA from unsorted whole blood; chain pairing was not available.

A single record per CDR3 protein comes from TCRdb applying MiXCR to the 5' RACE reads. This table holds more than 85,000 distinct CDR3 sequences, approximately 17% found once. The CDR3 is 11 residues long. The germline V gene encodes CDR1 ENHRY and CDR2 SYGVKD. V lost 8 bases to trimming and J lost 8 bases, with 10 bases between them. This clonotype was obtained from an adult who was a healthcare worker with PCR-confirmed SARS-CoV-2 infection or an uninfected control (not recorded which). V and J are TRBV10-3 and TRBJ2-1; no clear D gene. The specimen was whole blood, collected at baseline. CDR3 sequence: CAIGRSDEQFF. The DNA for the CDR3 is TGTGCCATCGGAAGGTCCGATGAGCAGTTCTTC.